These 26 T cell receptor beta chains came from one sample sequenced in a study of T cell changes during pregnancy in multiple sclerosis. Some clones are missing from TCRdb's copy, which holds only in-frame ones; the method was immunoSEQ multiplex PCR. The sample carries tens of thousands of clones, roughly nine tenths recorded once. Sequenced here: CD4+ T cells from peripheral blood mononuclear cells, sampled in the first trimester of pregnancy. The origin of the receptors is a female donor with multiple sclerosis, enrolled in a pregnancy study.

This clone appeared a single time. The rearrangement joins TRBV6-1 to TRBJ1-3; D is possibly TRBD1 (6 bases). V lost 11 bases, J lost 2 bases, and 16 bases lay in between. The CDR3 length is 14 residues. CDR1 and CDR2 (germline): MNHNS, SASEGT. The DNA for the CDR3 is TGTGCCTCCCTCCGGGGGGCGCCTGGAAACACCATATATTTT. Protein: CASLRGAPGNTIYF.

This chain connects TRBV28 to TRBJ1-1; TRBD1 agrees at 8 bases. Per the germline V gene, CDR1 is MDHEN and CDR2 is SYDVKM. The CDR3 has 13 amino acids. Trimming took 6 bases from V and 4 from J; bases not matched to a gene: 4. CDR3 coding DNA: TGTGCCAGCAGAATTACAGGGGGCACTGAAGCTTTCTTT. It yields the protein CASRITGGTEAFF.

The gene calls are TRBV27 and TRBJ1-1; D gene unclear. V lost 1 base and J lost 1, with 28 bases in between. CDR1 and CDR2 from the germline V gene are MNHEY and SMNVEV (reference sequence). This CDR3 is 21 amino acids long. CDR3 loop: CASSLLRPRGFRTSANTEAFF. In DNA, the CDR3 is TGTGCCAGCAGTTTATTGCGGCCAAGAGGATTCAGAACGTCGGCGAACACTGAAGCTTTCTTT.

In nucleotides, the CDR3 is TGTGCCAGTAGTCGAACCGGACTAGCGGGAGTGGGGAATGAGCAGTTCTTC. Translated: CASSRTGLAGVGNEQFF. This chain uses TRBV19 with TRBJ2-1, with 13 bases lining up with TRBD2. The CDR3 extends over 17 amino acids. V was clipped by 5 bases and J by 7 bases; unmatched bases: 11. Germline V lookup: CDR1 LNHDA, CDR2 SQIVND (reference sequence).

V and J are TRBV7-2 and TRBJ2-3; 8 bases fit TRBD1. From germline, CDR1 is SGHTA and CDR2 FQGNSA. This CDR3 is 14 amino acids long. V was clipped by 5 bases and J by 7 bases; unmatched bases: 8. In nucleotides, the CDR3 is TGTGCCAGCAGCCCACGGACAGGGAGGTATACGCAGTATTTT. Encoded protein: CASSPRTGRYTQYF.

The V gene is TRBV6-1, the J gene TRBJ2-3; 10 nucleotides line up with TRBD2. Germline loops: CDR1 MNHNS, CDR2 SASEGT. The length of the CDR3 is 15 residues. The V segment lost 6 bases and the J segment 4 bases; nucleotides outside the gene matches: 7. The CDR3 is CASRPGTSVPDTQYF. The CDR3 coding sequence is TGTGCCAGCAGGCCCGGGACTAGCGTCCCAGATACGCAGTATTTT.

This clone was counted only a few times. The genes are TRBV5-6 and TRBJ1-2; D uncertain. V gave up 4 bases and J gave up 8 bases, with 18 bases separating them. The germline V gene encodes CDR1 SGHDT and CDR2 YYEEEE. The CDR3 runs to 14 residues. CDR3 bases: TGTGCCAGCAGCCAAACCGGACTCGGGCGAGGCTACACCTTC. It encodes CASSQTGLGRGYTF.

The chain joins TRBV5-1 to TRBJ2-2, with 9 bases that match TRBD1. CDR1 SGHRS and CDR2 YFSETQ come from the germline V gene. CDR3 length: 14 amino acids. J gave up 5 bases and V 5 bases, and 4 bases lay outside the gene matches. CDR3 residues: CASRGQGRTGELFF. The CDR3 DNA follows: TGCGCCAGCAGGGGACAGGGACGGACCGGGGAGCTGTTTTTT.

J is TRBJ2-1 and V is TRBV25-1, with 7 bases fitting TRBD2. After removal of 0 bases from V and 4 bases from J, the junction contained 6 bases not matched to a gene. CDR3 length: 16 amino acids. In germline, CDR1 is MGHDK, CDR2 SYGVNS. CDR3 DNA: TGTGCCAGCAGTGAATACTCAGCGGGGAATTACAATGAGCAGTTCTTC. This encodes CASSEYSAGNYNEQFF.

The CDR3 DNA reads TGCGCCAGCAGCCAAGACCCGACAGGGGGGACCACTGAAGCTTTCTTT. Encoded protein: CASSQDPTGGTTEAFF. The chain has TRBV4-1 and TRBJ1-1; 9 bases line up with TRBD1. This CDR3 comprises 16 residues. Germline V CDR1 and CDR2: MGHRA, YSYEKL. The trim removed 0 bases at V and 4 bases at J, leaving 6 bases unmatched.

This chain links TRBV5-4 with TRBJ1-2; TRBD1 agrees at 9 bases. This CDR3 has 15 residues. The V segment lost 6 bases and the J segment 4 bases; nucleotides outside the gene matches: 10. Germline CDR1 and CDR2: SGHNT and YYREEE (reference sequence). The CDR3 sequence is CASILQGARAYGYTF. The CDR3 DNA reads TGTGCCAGCATATTACAGGGGGCGCGTGCCTATGGCTACACCTTC.

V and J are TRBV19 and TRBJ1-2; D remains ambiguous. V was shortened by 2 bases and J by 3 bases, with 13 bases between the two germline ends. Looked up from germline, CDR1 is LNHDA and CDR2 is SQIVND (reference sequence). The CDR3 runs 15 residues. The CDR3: CASSITGGEDYGYTF. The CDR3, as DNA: TGTGCCAGTAGTATAACCGGCGGGGAGGACTATGGCTACACCTTC. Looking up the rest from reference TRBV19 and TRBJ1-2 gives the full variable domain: DGGITQSPKYLFRKEGQNVTLSCEQNLNHDAMYWYRQDPGQGLRLIYYSQIVNDFQKGDIAEGYSVSREKKESFPLTVTSAQKNPTAFYLCASSITGGEDYGYTFGSGTRLTVV.

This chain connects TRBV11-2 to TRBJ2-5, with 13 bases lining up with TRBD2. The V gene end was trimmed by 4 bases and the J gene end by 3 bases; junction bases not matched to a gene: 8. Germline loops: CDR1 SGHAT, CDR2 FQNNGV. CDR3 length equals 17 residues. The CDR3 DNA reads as TGTGCCAGCAGCTCTTCATTAGGGACTAGCGGGAAAGAGACCCAGTACTTC. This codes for CASSSSLGTSGKETQYF.

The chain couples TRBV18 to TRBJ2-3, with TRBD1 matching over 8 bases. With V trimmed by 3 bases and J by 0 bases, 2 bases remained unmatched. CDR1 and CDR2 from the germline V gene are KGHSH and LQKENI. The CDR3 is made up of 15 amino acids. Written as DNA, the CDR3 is TGTGCCAGCTCACCCCGACAGGGGAGCACAGATACGCAGTATTTT. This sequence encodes CASSPRQGSTDTQYF. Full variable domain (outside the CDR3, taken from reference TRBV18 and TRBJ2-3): NAGVMQNPRHLVRRRGQEARLRCSPMKGHSHVYWYRQLPEEGLKFMVYLQKENIIDESGMPKERFSAEFPKEGPSILRIQQVVRGDSAAYFCASSPRQGSTDTQYFGPGTRLTVL.

CDR3 sequence: CASSPDRGGGQPQHF. In DNA, the CDR3 is TGTGCCAGCTCACCGGACAGGGGGGGCGGTCAGCCCCAGCATTTT. This chain joins TRBV18 and TRBJ1-5; 10 positions agree with TRBD1. Looked up from germline, CDR1 is KGHSH and CDR2 is LQKENI. The CDR3 is 15 residues long. Losses at the gene ends were 3 bases for V and 6 bases for J; bases not matched to a gene: 5.

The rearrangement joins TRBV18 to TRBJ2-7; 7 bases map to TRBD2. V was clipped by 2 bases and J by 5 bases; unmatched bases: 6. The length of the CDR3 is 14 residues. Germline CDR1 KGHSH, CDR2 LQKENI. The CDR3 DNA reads TGTGCCAGCTCACCAGAGACTAGCCCGGACGAGCAGTACTTC. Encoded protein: CASSPETSPDEQYF.

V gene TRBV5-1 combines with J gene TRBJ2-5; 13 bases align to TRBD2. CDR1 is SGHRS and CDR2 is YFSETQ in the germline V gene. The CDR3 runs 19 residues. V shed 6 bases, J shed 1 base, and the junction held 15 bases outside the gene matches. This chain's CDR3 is CASNRRVLAGGPGQETQYF. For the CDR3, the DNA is TGCGCCAGCAACCGACGGGTACTAGCGGGAGGGCCTGGCCAAGAGACCCAGTACTTC.

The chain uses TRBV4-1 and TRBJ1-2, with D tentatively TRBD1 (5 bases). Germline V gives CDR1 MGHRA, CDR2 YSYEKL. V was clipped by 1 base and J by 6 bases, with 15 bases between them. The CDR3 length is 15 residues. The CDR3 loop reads CASSQVPVIRDGYTF. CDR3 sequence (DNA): TGCGCCAGCAGCCAAGTTCCGGTGATCAGGGATGGCTACACCTTC.

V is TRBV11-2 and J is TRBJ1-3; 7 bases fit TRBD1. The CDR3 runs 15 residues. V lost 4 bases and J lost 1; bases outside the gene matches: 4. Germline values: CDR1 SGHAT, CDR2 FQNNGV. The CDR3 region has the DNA TGTGCCAGCAGCTCCGGGACAGCTTCTGGAAACACCATATATTTT. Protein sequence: CASSSGTASGNTIYF.

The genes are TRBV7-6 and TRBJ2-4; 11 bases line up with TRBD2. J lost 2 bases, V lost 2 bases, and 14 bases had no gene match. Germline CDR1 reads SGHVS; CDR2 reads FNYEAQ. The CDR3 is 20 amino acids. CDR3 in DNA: TGTGCCAGCAGCTTACCGGGACTAGCGGAATTGTGGTGTTCCAAAAACATTCAGTACTTC. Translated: CASSLPGLAELWCSKNIQYF.

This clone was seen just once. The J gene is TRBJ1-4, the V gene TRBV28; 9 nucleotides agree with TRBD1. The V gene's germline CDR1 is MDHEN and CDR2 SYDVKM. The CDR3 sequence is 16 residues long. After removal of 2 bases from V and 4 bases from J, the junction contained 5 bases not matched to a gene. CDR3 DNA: TGTGCCAGCAGTTTAAGGGGACAGGGAGTTAATGAAAAACTGTTTTTT. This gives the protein CASSLRGQGVNEKLFF. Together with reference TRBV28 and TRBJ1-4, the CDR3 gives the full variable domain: DVKVTQSSRYLVKRTGEKVFLECVQDMDHENMFWYRQDPGLGLRLIYFSYDVKMKEKGDIPEGYSVSREKKERFSLILESASTNQTSMYLCASSLRGQGVNEKLFFGSGTQLSVL.

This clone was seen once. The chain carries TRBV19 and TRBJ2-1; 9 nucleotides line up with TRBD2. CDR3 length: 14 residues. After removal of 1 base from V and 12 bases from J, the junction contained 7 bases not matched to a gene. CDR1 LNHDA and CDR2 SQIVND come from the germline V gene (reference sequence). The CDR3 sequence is CASSIGTSDGMQFF. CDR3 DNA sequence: TGTGCCAGTAGTATAGGGACTAGCGACGGCATGCAGTTCTTC.

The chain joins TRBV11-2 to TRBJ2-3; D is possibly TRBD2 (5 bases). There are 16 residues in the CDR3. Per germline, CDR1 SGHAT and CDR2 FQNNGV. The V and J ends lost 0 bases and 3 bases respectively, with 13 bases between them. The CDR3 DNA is TGTGCCAGCAGCTTAGATAACAAGCGGCTTACAGATACGCAGTATTTT. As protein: CASSLDNKRLTDTQYF.

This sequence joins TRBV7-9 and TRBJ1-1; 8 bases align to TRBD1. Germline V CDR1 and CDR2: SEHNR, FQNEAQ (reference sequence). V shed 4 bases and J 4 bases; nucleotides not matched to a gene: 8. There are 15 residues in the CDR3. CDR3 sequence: CASSYGVDRGTEAFF. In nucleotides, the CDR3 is TGTGCCAGCAGCTACGGAGTCGACAGGGGCACTGAAGCTTTCTTT.

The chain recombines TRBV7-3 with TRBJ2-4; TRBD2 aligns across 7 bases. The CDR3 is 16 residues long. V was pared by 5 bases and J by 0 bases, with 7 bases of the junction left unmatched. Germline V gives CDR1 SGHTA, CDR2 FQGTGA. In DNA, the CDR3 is TGTGCCAGCAGCCGCGCGGGAGCGGGAGCCAAAAACATTCAGTACTTC. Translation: CASSRAGAGAKNIQYF.

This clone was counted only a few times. CDR3 amino acids: CAIQGIGEAFF. The CDR3 nucleotides are TGTGCCATTCAGGGGATTGGTGAAGCTTTCTTT. The V gene is TRBV28, the J gene TRBJ1-1, with D possibly TRBD1 on 6 matching bases. Germline-derived CDR1 and CDR2 are MDHEN and SYDVKM. This CDR3 region has 11 residues. The ends were cut back, 10 bases at V and 7 bases at J, with 13 bases in the middle.